This T cell receptor (beta chain) is drawn from a study of blood T cell repertoires in COVID-19. TCRdb's copy holds only in-frame clones and misses some; the assay was immunoSEQ multiplex PCR. This sample carries under 300,000 clones, about four fifths of them seen once, and the ten largest clones take roughly 3.4%. This CDR3 is 17 amino acids long. In germline, CDR1 is MNHEY, CDR2 SMNVEV (reference sequence). The V segment lost 5 bases and the J segment 5 bases; nucleotides outside the gene matches: 13. This TCR was sampled from a woman aged 18-30 years with acute or convalescent COVID-19. The sequenced sample consisted of peripheral blood. V is TRBV27 and J is TRBJ2-1, with 9 bases aligning to TRBD2. This CDR3 reads CASSATRASGINNEQFF. DNA for the CDR3: TGTGCCAGCAGTGCCACTCGGGCTAGCGGGATAAACAATGAGCAGTTCTTC.